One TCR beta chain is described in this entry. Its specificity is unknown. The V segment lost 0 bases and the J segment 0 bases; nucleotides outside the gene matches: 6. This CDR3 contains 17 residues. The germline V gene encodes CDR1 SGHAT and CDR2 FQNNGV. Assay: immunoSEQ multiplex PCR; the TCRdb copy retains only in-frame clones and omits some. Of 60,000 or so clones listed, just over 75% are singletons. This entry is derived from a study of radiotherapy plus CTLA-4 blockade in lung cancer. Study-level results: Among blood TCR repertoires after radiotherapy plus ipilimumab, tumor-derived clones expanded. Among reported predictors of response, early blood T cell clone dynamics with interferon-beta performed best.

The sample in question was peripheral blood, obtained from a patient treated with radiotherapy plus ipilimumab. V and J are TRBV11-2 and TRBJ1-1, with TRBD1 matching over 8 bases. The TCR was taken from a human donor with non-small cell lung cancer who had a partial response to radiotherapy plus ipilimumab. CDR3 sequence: CASSLEWPGGLNTEAFF. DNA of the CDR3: TGTGCCAGCAGCTTAGAATGGCCAGGGGGCCTGAACACTGAAGCTTTCTTT.